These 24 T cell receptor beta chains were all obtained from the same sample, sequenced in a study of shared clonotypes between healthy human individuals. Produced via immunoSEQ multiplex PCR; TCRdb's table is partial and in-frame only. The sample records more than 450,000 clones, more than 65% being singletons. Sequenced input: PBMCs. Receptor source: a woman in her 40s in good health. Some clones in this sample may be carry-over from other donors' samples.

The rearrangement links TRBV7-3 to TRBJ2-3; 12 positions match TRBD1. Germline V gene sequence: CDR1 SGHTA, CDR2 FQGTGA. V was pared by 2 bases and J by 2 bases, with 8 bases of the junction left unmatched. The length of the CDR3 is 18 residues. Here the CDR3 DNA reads TGTGCCAGCAGCTTACCAACCGGGACAGGGGGCCCCACAGATACGCAGTATTTT. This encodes CASSLPTGTGGPTDTQYF.

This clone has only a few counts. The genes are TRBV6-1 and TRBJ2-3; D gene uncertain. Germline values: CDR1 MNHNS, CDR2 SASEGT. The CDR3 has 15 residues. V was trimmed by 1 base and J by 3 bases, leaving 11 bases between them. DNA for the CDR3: TGTGCCAGCAGTGAAGGGGGTTCGGAGACAGATACGCAGTATTTT. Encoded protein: CASSEGGSETDTQYF.

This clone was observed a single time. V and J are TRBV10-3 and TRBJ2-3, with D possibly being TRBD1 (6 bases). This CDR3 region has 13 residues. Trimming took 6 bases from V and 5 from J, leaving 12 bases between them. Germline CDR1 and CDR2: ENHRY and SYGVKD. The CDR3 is CAIRVEGVDTQYF. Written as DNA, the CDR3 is TGTGCCATCAGGGTTGAGGGGGTAGATACGCAGTATTTT.

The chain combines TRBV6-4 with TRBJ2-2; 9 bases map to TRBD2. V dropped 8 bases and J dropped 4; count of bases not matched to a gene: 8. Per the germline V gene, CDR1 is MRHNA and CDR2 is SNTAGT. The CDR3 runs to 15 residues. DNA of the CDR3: TGTGCCAGCCGTCCGATAGCGGGAGTCACCGGGGAGCTGTTTTTT. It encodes CASRPIAGVTGELFF.

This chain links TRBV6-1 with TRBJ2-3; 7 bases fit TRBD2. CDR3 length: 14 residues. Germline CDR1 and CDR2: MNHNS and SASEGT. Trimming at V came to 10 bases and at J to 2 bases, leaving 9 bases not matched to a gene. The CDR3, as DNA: TGTGCCACCAGAGCGGGACCTTACACAGATACGCAGTATTTT. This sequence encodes CATRAGPYTDTQYF.

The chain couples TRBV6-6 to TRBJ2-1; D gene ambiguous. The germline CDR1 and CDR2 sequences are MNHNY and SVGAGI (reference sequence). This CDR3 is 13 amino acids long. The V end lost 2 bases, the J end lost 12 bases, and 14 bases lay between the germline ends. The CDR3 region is CASSYQPGARQFF. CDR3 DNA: TGTGCCAGCAGTTACCAGCCAGGAGCGAGGCAGTTCTTC.

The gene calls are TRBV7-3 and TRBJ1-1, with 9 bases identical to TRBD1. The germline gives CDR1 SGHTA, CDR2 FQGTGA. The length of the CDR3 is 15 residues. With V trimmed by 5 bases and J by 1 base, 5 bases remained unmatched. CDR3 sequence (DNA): TGTGCCAGCAGCAGTATGGGACAGGGGAACACTGAAGCTTTCTTT. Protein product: CASSSMGQGNTEAFF.

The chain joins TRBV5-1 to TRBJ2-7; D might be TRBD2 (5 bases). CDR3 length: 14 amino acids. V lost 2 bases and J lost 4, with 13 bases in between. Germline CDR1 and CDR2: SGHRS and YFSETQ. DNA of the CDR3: TGCGCCAGCAGCTTACGGACTGCCTCGTACGAGCAGTACTTC. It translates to CASSLRTASYEQYF.

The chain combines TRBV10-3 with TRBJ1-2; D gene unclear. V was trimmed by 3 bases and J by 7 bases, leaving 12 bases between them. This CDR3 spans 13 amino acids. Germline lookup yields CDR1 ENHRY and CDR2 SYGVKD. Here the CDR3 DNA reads TGTGCCATCAGTGACATCTCAGGCGGTGGCTACACCTTC. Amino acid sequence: CAISDISGGGYTF.

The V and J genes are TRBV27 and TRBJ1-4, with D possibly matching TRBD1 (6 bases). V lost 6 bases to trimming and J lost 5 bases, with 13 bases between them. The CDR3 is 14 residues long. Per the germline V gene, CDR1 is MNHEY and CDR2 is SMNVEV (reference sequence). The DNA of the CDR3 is TGTGCCAGCAGCCCCTCCAGGGGCAATGAAAAACTGTTTTTT. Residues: CASSPSRGNEKLFF.

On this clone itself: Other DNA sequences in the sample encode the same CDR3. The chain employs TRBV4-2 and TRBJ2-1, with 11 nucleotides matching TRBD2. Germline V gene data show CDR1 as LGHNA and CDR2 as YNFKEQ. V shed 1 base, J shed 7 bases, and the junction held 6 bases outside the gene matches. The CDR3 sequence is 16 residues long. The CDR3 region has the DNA TGTGCCAGCAGCCAAGGATTAGCGGGAGGGCCGAATGAGCAGTTCTTC. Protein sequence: CASSQGLAGGPNEQFF.

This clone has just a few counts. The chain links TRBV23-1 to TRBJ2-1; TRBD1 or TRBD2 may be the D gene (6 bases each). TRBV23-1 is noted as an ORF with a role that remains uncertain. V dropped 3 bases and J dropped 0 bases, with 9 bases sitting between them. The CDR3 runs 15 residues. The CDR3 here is CASSQRGASYNEQFF. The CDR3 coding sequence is TGCGCCAGCAGTCAGAGGGGGGCCTCCTACAATGAGCAGTTCTTC.

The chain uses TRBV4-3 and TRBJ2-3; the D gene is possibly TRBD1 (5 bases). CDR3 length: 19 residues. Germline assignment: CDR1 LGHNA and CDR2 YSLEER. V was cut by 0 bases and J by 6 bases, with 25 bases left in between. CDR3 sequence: CASSQDLEMGHGESDTQYF. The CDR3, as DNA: TGCGCCAGCAGCCAAGATTTGGAAATGGGGCATGGGGAATCGGATACGCAGTATTTT.

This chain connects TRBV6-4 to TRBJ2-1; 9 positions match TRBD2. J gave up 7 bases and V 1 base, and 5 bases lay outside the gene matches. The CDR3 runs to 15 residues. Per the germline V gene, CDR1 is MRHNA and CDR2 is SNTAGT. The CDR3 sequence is CASSDWAGGVNEQFF. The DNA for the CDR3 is TGTGCCAGCAGTGACTGGGCGGGAGGGGTAAATGAGCAGTTCTTC.

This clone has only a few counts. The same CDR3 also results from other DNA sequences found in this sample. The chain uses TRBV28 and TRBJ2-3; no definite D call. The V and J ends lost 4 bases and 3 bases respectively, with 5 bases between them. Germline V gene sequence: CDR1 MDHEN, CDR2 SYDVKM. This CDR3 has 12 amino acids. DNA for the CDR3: TGTGCCAGCAGTTCGGGTACAGATACGCAGTATTTT. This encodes CASSSGTDTQYF.

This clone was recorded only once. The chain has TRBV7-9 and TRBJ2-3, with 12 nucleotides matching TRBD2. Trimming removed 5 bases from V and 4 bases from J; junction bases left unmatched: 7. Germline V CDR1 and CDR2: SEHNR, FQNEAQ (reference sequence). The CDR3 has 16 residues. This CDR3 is CASSPGGLAGSDTQYF. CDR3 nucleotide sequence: TGTGCCAGCAGCCCAGGGGGACTAGCGGGTTCAGATACGCAGTATTTT.

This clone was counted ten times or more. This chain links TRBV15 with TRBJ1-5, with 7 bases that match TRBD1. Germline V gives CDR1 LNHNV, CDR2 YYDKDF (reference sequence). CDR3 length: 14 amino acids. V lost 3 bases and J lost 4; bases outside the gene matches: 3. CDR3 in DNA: TGTGCCACCAGCAGGGGACAGAGGAATCAGCCCCAGCATTTT. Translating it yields CATSRGQRNQPQHF.

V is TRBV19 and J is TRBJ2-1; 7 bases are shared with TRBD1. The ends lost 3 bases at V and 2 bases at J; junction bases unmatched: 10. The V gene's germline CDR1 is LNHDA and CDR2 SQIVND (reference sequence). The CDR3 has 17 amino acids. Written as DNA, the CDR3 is TGTGCCAGTAGTATTCGCCCGGGACAGTCAGCCTACAATGAGCAGTTCTTC. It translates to CASSIRPGQSAYNEQFF.

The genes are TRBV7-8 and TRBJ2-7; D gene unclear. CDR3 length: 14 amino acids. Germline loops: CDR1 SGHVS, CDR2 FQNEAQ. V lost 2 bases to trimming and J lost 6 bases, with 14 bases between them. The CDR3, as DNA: TGTGCCAGCAGCTTATCAAGTAGTGGCGGCGAGCAGTACTTC. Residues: CASSLSSSGGEQYF.

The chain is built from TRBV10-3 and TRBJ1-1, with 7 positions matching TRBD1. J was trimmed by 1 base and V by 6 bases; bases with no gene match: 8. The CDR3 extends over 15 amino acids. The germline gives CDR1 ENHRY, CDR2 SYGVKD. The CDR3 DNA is TGTGCCATCAGAAAATCCGGGACAGAGAACACTGAAGCTTTCTTT. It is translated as CAIRKSGTENTEAFF.

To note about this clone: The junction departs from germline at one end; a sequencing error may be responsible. DNA for the CDR3: TGTGCTAGCAGCTCAACTACCGTGGAGACCCAGTACTTC. It specifies CASSSTTVETQYF. The chain has TRBV7-7 and TRBJ2-5, with D uncertain. The CDR3 consists of 13 residues. The germline V gene has CDR1 SSHAT and CDR2 FNYEAQ (reference sequence).

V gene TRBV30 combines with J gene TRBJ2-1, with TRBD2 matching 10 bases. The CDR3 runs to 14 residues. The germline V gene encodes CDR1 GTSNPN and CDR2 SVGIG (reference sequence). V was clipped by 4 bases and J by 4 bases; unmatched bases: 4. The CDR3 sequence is CAWIGLADYNEQFF. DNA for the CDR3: TGTGCCTGGATCGGACTAGCGGATTACAATGAGCAGTTCTTC.

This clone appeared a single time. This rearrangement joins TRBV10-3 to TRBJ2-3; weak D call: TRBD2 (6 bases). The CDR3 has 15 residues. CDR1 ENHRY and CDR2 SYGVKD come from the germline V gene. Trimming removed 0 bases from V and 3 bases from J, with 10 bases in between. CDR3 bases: TGTGCCATCAGTGAGTCACCCGGGGGTACAGATACGCAGTATTTT. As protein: CAISESPGGTDTQYF.

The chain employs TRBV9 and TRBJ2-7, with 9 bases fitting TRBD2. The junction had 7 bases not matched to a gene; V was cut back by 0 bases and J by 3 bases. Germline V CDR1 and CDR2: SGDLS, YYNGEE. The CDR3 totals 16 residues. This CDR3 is CASSVAPLAGSYEQYF. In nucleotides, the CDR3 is TGTGCCAGCAGCGTAGCCCCTCTAGCGGGAAGCTACGAGCAGTACTTC.